The clone carrying this TCR beta chain was recorded a few times. The antigen is unknown. This CDR3 has 15 residues. V gave up 7 bases and J gave up 0 bases, with 16 bases separating them. Germline V CDR1 and CDR2: MDHEN, SYDVKM. Construction of the TCRbeta library involved unique molecular identifiers. TCRdb independently ran MiXCR on the PCR reads; one entry per CDR3 protein. The sample contains around 130,000 distinct CDR3 sequences, 8% to 10% of which appear only once. The data were taken from a study of T-cell reconstitution after alpha-beta-depleted transplantation in children. Overall study findings and caveats: Surviving recipient T cells and thymic progenitors produced the high day-60 TCRbeta diversity seen in some patients. Fresh T-cell production supplied most of the T-cell counts and diversity seen one year after transplant. There were reportedly several hundred expanded graft clones from which alpha-beta T cells came about two months after transplant.

This sequence was found in a girl under three years old who had a stem cell transplant for combined immunodeficiency, so the T cells may come from the graft donor. Sequenced material: PBMCs, mostly from graft donor cells, taken 180 days after TCRalphabeta/CD19-depleted stem cell transplant. The chain couples TRBV28 to TRBJ2-7, with a weak D call TRBD2 (5 bases). DNA of the CDR3: TGTGCCAGCACCCCTACCCGGGGTAGCTCCTACGAGCAGTACTTC. Protein sequence: CASTPTRGSSYEQYF. Looking up the rest from reference TRBV28 and TRBJ2-7 gives the full variable domain: DVKVTQSSRYLVKRTGEKVFLECVQDMDHENMFWYRQDPGLGLRLIYFSYDVKMKEKGDIPEGYSVSREKKERFSLILESASTNQTSMYLCASTPTRGSSYEQYFGPGTRLTVT.